The rows below give T cell receptor beta chains drawn from one sample of a study of vaccination and CD4 T cells after COVID-19. The antigens these receptors bind are not known. One entry per CDR3 protein, called by TCRdb with MiXCR from the PCR reads. The profile covers approximately 4,900 distinct CDR3 sequences, with about 40% appearing a single time and 44% taken by the ten largest. The sequencing used CD4+ T cells from blood, cultured in vitro, collected after SARS-CoV-2 vaccination. These receptors were obtained from a human donor who had recovered from COVID-19. The CDR3 runs from the conserved cysteine through the conserved F or W. Fields, in order: CDR3 protein, CDR3 DNA, J gene, clone size, V gene, D gene. The D gene is left open where the match is weak. Clone size is shown for a subset of rows, as once, few, many or a class of expanded clone.

CASSRLRTNTEAFF TGTGCCAGCAGTCGGCTGAGAACGAACACTGAAGCTTTCTTT TRBJ1-1 . TRBV6-2/TRBV6-3 .
CASSERGQGNYGYTF TGTGCCAGCAGTGAAAGAGGGCAGGGTAACTATGGCTACACCTTC TRBJ1-2 . TRBV2 .
CASSHGGSSYGYTF TGTGCCAGCAGCCACGGGGGATCTTCCTATGGCTACACCTTC TRBJ1-2 hyperexpanded TRBV6-1 .
CASSYPRPGGGVEAFF TGTGCCAGCAGTTACCCCCGCCCGGGTGGGGGGGTTGAAGCTTTCTTT TRBJ1-1 . TRBV12-3/TRBV12-4 .
CASSFIVNQPQHF TGTGCCAGCAGCTTCATAGTAAATCAGCCCCAGCATTTT TRBJ1-5 . TRBV7-2 .
CASSQGIRSNSPLHF TGTGCCAGCAGCCAAGGGATACGATCCAATTCACCCCTCCACTTT TRBJ1-6 . TRBV14 .
CASSQSGSSYEQYF TGTGCCAGCAGCCAAAGCGGGAGTTCCTACGAGCAGTACTTC TRBJ2-7 . TRBV7-3 TRBD2
CASSQGQGNYGYTF TGCGCCAGCAGCCAGGGACAGGGCAACTATGGCTACACCTTC TRBJ1-2 . TRBV5-1 TRBD1
CASSEGQGPYEQYF TGTGCCAGCAGCGAAGGACAGGGTCCCTACGAGCAGTACTTC TRBJ2-7 . TRBV7-3 TRBD1
CAISVEPVNTEAFF TGTGCCATCAGTGTAGAGCCGGTGAACACTGAAGCTTTCTTT TRBJ1-1 few TRBV10-3 .
CASSYEGNGYTF TGTGCCAGCAGTTACGAGGGGAATGGCTACACCTTC TRBJ1-2 . TRBV6-2/TRBV6-3 .
CASRGGANTGELFF TGTGCCAGCAGGGGGGGGGCGAACACCGGGGAGCTGTTTTTT TRBJ2-2 . TRBV2 TRBD2
CASSYSYQPQHF TGTGCCAGTAGTTACTCATATCAGCCCCAGCATTTT TRBJ1-5 . TRBV6-2/TRBV6-3 .
CASKGGAQNEQYF TGTGCCAGTAAAGGGGGAGCACAGAACGAGCAGTACTTC TRBJ2-7 once TRBV6-1 .
CASSQDPGVSYEQYF TGCGCCAGCAGCCAAGATCCCGGGGTCTCCTACGAGCAGTACTTC TRBJ2-7 once TRBV4-1 .
CASRRGGAGTDTQYF TGTGCCAGCAGGCGAGGGGGGGCCGGCACAGATACGCAGTATTTT TRBJ2-3 . TRBV11-2 .
CSARTGRRPGNEQFF TGCAGTGCACGAACCGGGAGGCGACCTGGGAATGAGCAGTTCTTC TRBJ2-1 . TRBV20-1 TRBD2
CANRTASGELFF TGTGCCAACCGGACGGCCTCCGGGGAGCTGTTTTTT TRBJ2-2 . TRBV27 .
CASSLGGRGIEQYF TGTGCCAGCAGCTTAGGGGGCAGGGGGATCGAGCAGTACTTC TRBJ2-7 few TRBV11-2 TRBD1
CASSLGSGTDTQYF TGTGCCAGCAGCCTTGGGTCCGGCACAGATACGCAGTATTTT TRBJ2-3 . TRBV11-3 .
CASSDLYGVSEQFF TGTGCCAGCAGTGATTTATACGGGGTGAGTGAGCAGTTCTTC TRBJ2-1 . TRBV6-1 .
CASSLVAEETQYF TGTGCCAGCAGCTTAGTGGCCGAAGAGACCCAGTACTTC TRBJ2-5 few TRBV7-8 .
CASSTEGDSTEAFF TGTGCCAGCAGTACAGAGGGAGACTCCACTGAAGCTTTCTTT TRBJ1-1 medium-sized TRBV6-1 .
CASSRGGATDTQYF TGTGCCAGCAGCCGCGGGGGGGCCACAGATACGCAGTATTTT TRBJ2-3 . TRBV2 TRBD2
CASRSQAEFSPLHF TGTGCCAGCAGGTCCCAGGCGGAATTTTCACCCCTCCACTTT TRBJ1-6 few TRBV28 .
CASSRTGSSEAFF TGTGCCAGTAGTCGGACAGGGAGCTCTGAAGCTTTCTTT TRBJ1-1 few TRBV19 TRBD1
CASSTLDGGGELFF TGTGCCAGCAGCACCCTAGATGGTGGCGGGGAGCTGTTTTTT TRBJ2-2 . TRBV7-3 .
CASGVGHKGVQETQYF TGTGCCAGCGGGGTCGGACACAAAGGGGTACAAGAGACCCAGTACTTC TRBJ2-5 few TRBV11-2 .
CASSYQSDRLEDTEAFF TGTGCCAGCAGTTACCAATCGGACCGACTGGAAGACACTGAAGCTTTCTTT TRBJ1-1 . TRBV6-5 .
CASSLVGQGEQYF TGTGCCAGCAGCTTAGTTGGGCAGGGCGAGCAGTACTTC TRBJ2-7 . TRBV11-3 .
CASRAQGGLGEAFF TGTGCCAGCAGGGCTCAGGGAGGGCTTGGTGAAGCTTTCTTT TRBJ1-1 . TRBV12-3/TRBV12-4 .
CASREGGPYEQYF TGTGCCAGCAGGGAAGGGGGTCCCTACGAGCAGTACTTC TRBJ2-7 once TRBV2 .
CASSTANTEAFF TGTGCCAGTAGCACGGCGAACACTGAAGCTTTCTTT TRBJ1-1 few TRBV19 .
CASSLIGGPGEQYF TGCGCCAGCAGCCTAATAGGGGGGCCCGGCGAGCAGTACTTC TRBJ2-7 few TRBV4-1 .
CASSRSEPGANVLTF TGTGCCAGCAGCCGTTCAGAACCTGGGGCCAACGTCCTGACTTTC TRBJ2-6 . TRBV6-2/TRBV6-3 .
CAWSVRQGAKEYYGYTF TGTGCCTGGAGTGTACGCCAGGGGGCTAAAGAGTACTATGGCTACACCTTC TRBJ1-2 . TRBV30 TRBD1
CAWSVQSNQPQHF TGTGCCTGGAGTGTACAGTCCAATCAGCCCCAGCATTTT TRBJ1-5 few TRBV30 .
CASSRSDRNTEAFF TGCGCCAGCAGCCGCTCGGATAGGAACACTGAAGCTTTCTTT TRBJ1-1 . TRBV4-3 .
CAITAVGGGGYGYTF TGTGCCATCACCGCAGTCGGGGGCGGGGGCTATGGCTACACCTTC TRBJ1-2 once TRBV10-3 .
CARSFIRGTPSYEQYF TGTGCCAGAAGCTTCATTCGGGGTACACCCTCCTACGAGCAGTACTTC TRBJ2-7 . TRBV5-3 .
CSARRVGLQETQYF TGCAGTGCTAGACGGGTGGGTCTCCAAGAGACCCAGTACTTC TRBJ2-5 few TRBV20-1 .
CASSRSGLDTQYF TGTGCCAGCAGTCGGTCCGGCTTAGATACGCAGTATTTT TRBJ2-3 . TRBV11-3 .